These 25 T cell receptor beta chains came from one sample sequenced in a study of blood T cell repertoires in COVID-19. This table comes from immunoSEQ multiplex PCR, and its TCRdb copy is limited to in-frame clones, with some not included. The sample includes about 95,000 clones, roughly 80% seen only once; the top ten take 25%. The sequenced material came from peripheral blood. Source of these receptors: a man older than 75 with active or convalescent COVID-19.

This rearrangement joins TRBV20-1 to TRBJ2-3; a possible D gene is TRBD1 (6 bases). Trimming took 3 bases from V and 3 from J, leaving 13 bases between them. CDR3 length: 14 amino acids. Germline V gene lookup returns CDR1 DFQATT and CDR2 SNEGSKA (reference sequence). The chain's CDR3 is CSASRITGTDTQYF. CDR3 nucleotide sequence: TGCAGTGCTAGTCGCATCACAGGGACAGATACGCAGTATTTT.

The chain joins TRBV10-3 to TRBJ2-5, with 7 bases that match TRBD2. This CDR3 comprises 13 residues. CDR1 is ENHRY, CDR2 SYGVKD, per germline. The trim removed 1 base at V and 5 bases at J, leaving 1 base unmatched. Here the CDR3 DNA reads TGTGCCATCAGTGAGTTTAGCGGGGAGACCCAGTACTTC. This translates into CAISEFSGETQYF.

Comments on this clone: A junction end diverges from the germline sequence, so it may reflect a read error. The V call is TRBV7-7, the J call TRBJ1-1; D is uncertain. CDR3 size: 13 residues. Germline values: CDR1 SSHAT, CDR2 FNYEAQ (reference sequence). The CDR3 DNA reads as TGTGCTAGCAGCTCTAGTGTGAACACTGAAGCTTTCTTT. Encoded protein: CASSSSVNTEAFF.

In DNA, the CDR3 is TGTGCCAGCAGCCAAGACCCCGGGACTACGAATACGCAGTATTTT. Protein sequence: CASSQDPGTTNTQYF. The chain carries TRBV3-1 (or the pseudogene TRBV3-2) and TRBJ2-3, with 7 bases fitting TRBD2. Trimming at V came to 0 bases and at J to 7 bases, leaving 7 bases not matched to a gene. CDR1 and CDR2 (germline): LGHDT, YNNKEL (reference sequence). The CDR3 is 15 residues long.

The rearrangement joins TRBV23-1 to TRBJ1-5; TRBD1 matches at 9 bases. TRBV23-1 carries the ORF label, with uncertain function. V shed 2 bases and J 0 bases; nucleotides not matched to a gene: 20. The CDR3 length is 22 residues. This CDR3 reads CASSQPQYPRDRVFYSNQPQHF. The CDR3 DNA is TGCGCCAGCAGTCAACCCCAATACCCGAGGGACAGGGTCTTCTATAGCAATCAGCCCCAGCATTTT.

This clone was seen a handful of times. In DNA, the CDR3 is TGCAGCGCAAAGAGCTCCTACGAGCAGTACTTC. Protein sequence: CSAKSSYEQYF. V gene TRBV29-1 combines with J gene TRBJ2-7; D call uncertain. V was pared by 7 bases and J by 0 bases, with 7 bases between. CDR3 length: 11 residues. Germline V CDR1 and CDR2: SQVTM, ANQGSEA.

The J gene is TRBJ1-6, the V gene TRBV11-1, with D uncertain. Germline lookup yields CDR1 SGHAT and CDR2 FQDESV (reference sequence). Trimming cost V 5 bases and J 9 bases, with 14 bases left between them. This CDR3 region has 14 residues. Written as DNA, the CDR3 is TGTGCCAGCAGCCTACGGACCGGGAGTTCACCCCTCCACTTT. Its protein product is CASSLRTGSSPLHF.

The chain employs TRBV27 and TRBJ1-2; possible D gene TRBD1, 6 bases. The germline CDR1 and CDR2 sequences are MNHEY and SMNVEV (reference sequence). Trimming removed 4 bases from V and 0 bases from J, with 9 bases in between. The CDR3 extends over 14 amino acids. CDR3: CASSSTGSNYGYTF. DNA of the CDR3: TGTGCCAGCAGTTCTACAGGGTCTAACTATGGCTACACCTTC.

This chain uses TRBV7-9 with TRBJ2-1, with a weak D call TRBD1 (5 bases). Germline-derived CDR1 and CDR2 are SEHNR and FQNEAQ (reference sequence). The ends were cut back, 5 bases at V and 8 bases at J, with 10 bases in the middle. This CDR3 is built from 12 residues. CDR3 sequence: CASSQVRDEQFF. CDR3 coding DNA: TGTGCCAGCAGCCAGGTCAGGGATGAGCAGTTCTTC.

The chain recombines TRBV7-9 with TRBJ1-1; 8 bases map to TRBD1. Trimming removed 2 bases from V and 7 bases from J; junction bases left unmatched: 6. CDR3 size: 14 residues. Germline V gives CDR1 SEHNR, CDR2 FQNEAQ (reference sequence). CDR3 in DNA: TGTGCCAGCAGCTTACTGCAGGGGGCGAGTGAAGCTTTCTTT. Protein product: CASSLLQGASEAFF.

This chain uses TRBV19 with TRBJ1-2, with 7 bases identical to TRBD1. In germline, CDR1 is LNHDA, CDR2 SQIVND (reference sequence). The CDR3 runs 14 residues. V gave up 4 bases and J gave up 4 bases; unmatched junction bases: 6. CDR3: CASSRTGEFYGYTF. In nucleotides, the CDR3 is TGTGCCAGTAGTAGGACAGGAGAATTCTATGGCTACACCTTC.

The chain is built from TRBV5-1 and TRBJ1-1, with D possibly TRBD1 on 6 matching bases. The CDR3 extends over 15 amino acids. With 3 bases removed from V and 1 base from J, the gap between germline ends came to 13 bases. Germline loops: CDR1 SGHRS, CDR2 YFSETQ. The chain's CDR3 is CASSWNRAGNTEAFF. CDR3 nucleotide sequence: TGCGCCAGCAGCTGGAACAGGGCAGGGAACACTGAAGCTTTCTTT.

This clone was detected only once. V gene TRBV5-1 combines with J gene TRBJ2-7, with 8 bases identical to TRBD1. Germline trimming cut 0 bases from V and 7 bases from J; bases unmatched to any gene: 9. The CDR3 has 15 amino acids. Germline V gene data show CDR1 as SGHRS and CDR2 as YFSETQ. CDR3 sequence (DNA): TGCGCCAGCAGCTTGGCCCCGGGACAGGCCGCTGAGCAGTACTTC. Its translation is CASSLAPGQAAEQYF. The full variable domain, rest sourced from reference TRBV5-1 and TRBJ2-7, is KAGVTQTPRYLIKTRGQQVTLSCSPISGHRSVSWYQQTPGQGLQFLFEYFSETQRNKGNFPGRFSGRQFSNSRSEMNVSTLELGDSALYLCASSLAPGQAAEQYFGPGTRLTVT.

The V and J genes are TRBV11-2 and TRBJ1-4; D is possibly TRBD1 (6 bases). The germline V and J ends were trimmed by 2 bases and 5 bases, with 9 bases remaining between them. The V gene's germline CDR1 is SGHAT and CDR2 FQNNGV. The CDR3 covers 14 residues. This CDR3 is CASSLRTENEKLFF. The CDR3 DNA reads as TGTGCCAGCAGCTTAAGGACAGAGAATGAAAAACTGTTTTTT. The full variable domain, completed using reference TRBV11-2 and TRBJ1-4, is EAGVAQSPRYKIIEKRQSVAFWCNPISGHATLYWYQQILGQGPKLLIQFQNNGVVDDSQLPKDRFSAERLKGVDSTLKIQPAKLEDSAVYLCASSLRTENEKLFFGSGTQLSVL.

The chain couples TRBV5-5 to TRBJ1-2; 9 bases match TRBD1. Per the germline V gene, CDR1 is SGHKS and CDR2 is YYEKEE (reference sequence). The CDR3 runs 17 residues. Trimming cost V 3 bases and J 3 bases; bases outside gene matches: 12. The CDR3 region is CASSSRDRAVRDYGYTF. The CDR3 DNA reads as TGTGCCAGCAGCTCCCGGGACAGGGCAGTTAGGGACTATGGCTACACCTTC.

This chain links TRBV7-9 with TRBJ1-2; no firm D call. This CDR3 contains 15 residues. V was pared by 1 base and J by 0 bases, with 9 bases between. Germline lookup yields CDR1 SEHNR and CDR2 FQNEAQ (reference sequence). CDR3 region: CASSLEGGTNYGYTF. The DNA of the CDR3 is TGTGCCAGCAGCTTAGAAGGCGGAACTAACTATGGCTACACCTTC. The full variable domain, with the rest looked up from reference TRBV7-9 and TRBJ1-2, is DTGVSQNPRHKITKRGQNVTFRCDPISEHNRLYWYRQTLGQGPEFLTYFQNEAQLEKSRLLSDRFSAERPKGSFSTLEIQRTEQGDSAMYLCASSLEGGTNYGYTFGSGTRLTVV.

The chain carries TRBV10-3 and TRBJ1-5, with a weak D call TRBD1 (6 bases). V was trimmed by 4 bases and J by 4 bases, leaving 11 bases between them. CDR3 length: 14 residues. Germline CDR1 is ENHRY and CDR2 is SYGVKD. CDR3 DNA: TGTGCCATCAGTGCGTCTAGGGGGAATCAGCCCCAGCATTTT. Translation: CAISASRGNQPQHF.

The chain joins TRBV5-6 to TRBJ2-5; possible D gene TRBD2, 6 bases. V lost 1 base, J lost 0 bases, and 19 bases lay in between. The CDR3 runs 18 residues. From germline, CDR1 is SGHDT and CDR2 YYEEEE. The CDR3 sequence: CASSLSGRGRDDQETQYF. The CDR3 coding sequence is TGTGCCAGCAGCTTGTCTGGGCGGGGCAGGGACGACCAAGAGACCCAGTACTTC.

The V gene is TRBV27, the J gene TRBJ1-2; 8 bases align to TRBD1. CDR1 and CDR2 from the germline V gene are MNHEY and SMNVEV (reference sequence). V gave up 5 bases and J gave up 8 bases; unmatched junction bases: 13. The CDR3 is made up of 15 amino acids. The CDR3 region has the DNA TGTGCCAGCAGTGCCAGGGGGCTCTGGGTAGGAGGCTACACCTTC. Translating gives CASSARGLWVGGYTF.

The chain is built from TRBV19 and TRBJ1-2; the D gene is possibly TRBD1 (6 bases). V was trimmed by 8 bases and J by 5 bases, leaving 15 bases between them. Germline V gene lookup returns CDR1 LNHDA and CDR2 SQIVND (reference sequence). This CDR3 is built from 13 residues. The CDR3, as DNA: TGTGCCAGTTTTCCGACAGGACTTTATGGCTACACCTTC. Translated: CASFPTGLYGYTF.

V gene TRBV6-2 or TRBV6-3 combines with J gene TRBJ1-5; unclear D gene. The CDR3 runs 15 residues. Germline CDR1 MNHEY, CDR2 SVGEGT. The V end lost 4 bases, the J end lost 0 bases, and 10 bases lay between the germline ends. The CDR3 loop is CASSWEFYSNQPQHF. The DNA of the CDR3 is TGTGCCAGCAGTTGGGAGTTTTATAGCAATCAGCCCCAGCATTTT.

In this sample, this clone turned up many times. The chain joins TRBV6-5 to TRBJ1-4; 10 nucleotides line up with TRBD1. Losses at the gene ends were 7 bases for V and 5 bases for J; bases not matched to a gene: 7. The CDR3 extends over 15 amino acids. Germline V gene sequence: CDR1 MNHEY, CDR2 SVGAGI. The CDR3 spells CASTSPDRGNEKLFF. In nucleotides, the CDR3 is TGTGCCAGCACCTCCCCGGACAGGGGGAATGAAAAACTGTTTTTT.

The rearrangement uses TRBV27 and TRBJ2-5; 8 bases line up with TRBD1. This CDR3 region has 16 residues. After removal of 4 bases from V and 6 bases from J, the junction contained 13 bases not matched to a gene. CDR1 MNHEY and CDR2 SMNVEV come from the germline V gene (reference sequence). The CDR3 sequence is CASSYYSTRGHQTQYF. CDR3 in DNA: TGTGCCAGCAGTTACTACTCAACCAGGGGGCATCAGACCCAGTACTTC.

The chain uses TRBV2 and TRBJ1-2; D not certain. Trimming removed 7 bases from V and 3 bases from J, with 9 bases in between. CDR3 length equals 12 residues. The germline CDR1 and CDR2 sequences are SNHLY and FYNNEI. The CDR3 nucleotides read TGTGCCAGCAATTTACGGGACTATGGCTACACCTTC. Protein sequence: CASNLRDYGYTF.

This rearrangement joins TRBV11-2 to TRBJ1-5; 7 bases fit TRBD1. CDR3 length: 14 residues. Germline assignment: CDR1 SGHAT and CDR2 FQNNGV. The trim removed 5 bases at V and 4 bases at J, leaving 5 bases unmatched. CDR3 coding DNA: TGTGCCAGCAGCACAGGGGTAGGGAATCAGCCCCAGCATTTT. Amino acid sequence: CASSTGVGNQPQHF.